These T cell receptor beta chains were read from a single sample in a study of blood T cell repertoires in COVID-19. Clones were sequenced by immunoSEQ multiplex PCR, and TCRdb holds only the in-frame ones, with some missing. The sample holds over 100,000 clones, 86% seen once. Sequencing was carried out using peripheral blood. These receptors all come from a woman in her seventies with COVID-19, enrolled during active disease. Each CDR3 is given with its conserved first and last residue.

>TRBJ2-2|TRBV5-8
CASSLVAGLTGELFF
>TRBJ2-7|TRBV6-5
CASSPRGYEQYF
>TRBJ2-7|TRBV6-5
CASSPDRGAYEQYF
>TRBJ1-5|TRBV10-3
CATQGENNQPQHF
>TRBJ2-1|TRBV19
CASTLFLSAGVSYNEQFF
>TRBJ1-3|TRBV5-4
CASGQTSGNTIYF
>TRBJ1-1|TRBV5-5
CASSHDRGGGTEAFF
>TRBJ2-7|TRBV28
CASTGGVREQYF
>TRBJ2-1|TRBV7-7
CASSGQGNTEQFF
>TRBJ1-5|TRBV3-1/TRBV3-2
CASSPNGHQPQHF
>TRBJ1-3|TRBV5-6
CASSFFKLPSGNTIYF
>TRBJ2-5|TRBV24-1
CATSAGETQYF
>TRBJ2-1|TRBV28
CASSSARVGNNEQFF
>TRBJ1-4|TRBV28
CASSLQGSWATNEKLFF
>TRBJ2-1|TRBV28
CASRSLAGEDEQFF
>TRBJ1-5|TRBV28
CASLTGRGQPQHF
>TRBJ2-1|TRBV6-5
CASRVRGGSYNEQFF
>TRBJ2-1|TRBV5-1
CASITTSGGSEQFF
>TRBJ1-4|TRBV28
CASSLLNEKLFF
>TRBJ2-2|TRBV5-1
CASSEGLAGVTGELFF
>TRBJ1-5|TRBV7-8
CASSLDRVGNQPQHF
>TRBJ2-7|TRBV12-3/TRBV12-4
CASTGSYEQYF
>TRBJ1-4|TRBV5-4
CASSLSTGFNEKLFF
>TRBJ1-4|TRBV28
CASSPGGGEKLFF
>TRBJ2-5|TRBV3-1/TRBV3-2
CASSPPGLAGETQYF
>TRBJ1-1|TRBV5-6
CASSFLDRLNTEAFF
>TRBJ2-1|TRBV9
CASSSRPGTGWDEQFF
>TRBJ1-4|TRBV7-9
CASSFVDRGRNEKLFF
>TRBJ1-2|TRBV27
CASSFGQGLGNYGYTF
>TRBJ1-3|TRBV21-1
CASSNPRLGTVNSGNTIYF
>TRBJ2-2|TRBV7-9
CASSWGLPDTGELFF
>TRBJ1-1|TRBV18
CASSPPWGGDTEAFF
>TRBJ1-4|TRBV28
CASSPGTGPNEKLFF
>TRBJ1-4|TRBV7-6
CASSGRTGANEKLFF
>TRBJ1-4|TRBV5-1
CASSLGQNNEKLFF